This paragraph covers one TCR beta chain sequence. This clonotype was seen only a few times. This receptor's antigen is unknown. Base qualities are missing; no much larger clone stands one base away. These data originate in a study of blood T cells in healthy people across ages (dated by TCRdb to about 2015). A note on the overall study: In model experiments, roughly one uniquely barcoded TCR beta cDNA molecule per two T cells was captured by template switching. Age-related changes in TCR beta repertoire diversity were measured in the study by deep sequencing normalized with unique cDNA molecular identifiers. Four age groups were formed from the donors: young (average approximately 16 years), middle-aged (approximately 39), aged (over 55) and long-lived (roughly 81). Donors of different ages were randomly distributed across sequencing lanes to avoid experimental bias. Two additional independent replicas of 1 million unique cDNA reads from the same blood draw were analyzed for two donors (one aged 18 to 30 and one aged 80 or older).

Spanning cysteine to phenylalanine, the CDR3 consists of 16 amino acids. This entry keeps only the CDR3 DNA: 48 bases, framed from base 1. The junction shows trimming of 3 bases on V and 5 bases on J, and the gene matches do not reach 12 bases of it. CDR1 is given as DFQATT and CDR2 as SNEGSKA, both from the germline V gene (reference sequence). Library preparation used 5' RACE. The run used an Illumina HiSeq 2500. The second PCR ran for about 7 to 11 cycles and used a J-beta primer mix along with a sample-barcoded 5' primer. A unique molecular identifier was introduced onto each TCR beta cDNA molecule by a template-switch 5' adaptor carrying 12 random nucleotides. At least 2.5 million CDR3-containing paired-end reads were obtained from each sample. All of the RNA was converted into first-strand cDNA using the Mint cDNA synthesis kit, with a TRBC-specific oligonucleotide serving as the primer. Following uracil-DNA glycosylase treatment, a first 18-cycle PCR with universal primers M1SS and BC2_uni_R was performed on all cDNA. As for how the authors treated the data: For normalization, 1 million high-quality reads were randomly selected from each sample, with every read carrying a distinct molecular identifier. Instead of being binned into consensus sequences, reads that shared molecular identifiers were thrown out. MiTCR, set to a Q25 quality threshold and the strictest error-elimination algorithm, was used for CDR3 identification, clonotype clustering and error correction. A nonparametric unseen species model with Euler transformation was used to estimate a lower bound on total TCR beta diversity. The public reads were reanalyzed by TCRdb: fastp trimming at Q25, MiXCR alignment, in-frame beta chains only. Identical CDR3 protein sequences are pooled into one entry, listed with their most common genes and DNA. V and J calls and clone size were set by TCRdb, not the authors. Counted in this sample were about 1.7 million distinct CDR3 sequences; 25% to 30% of them appeared once. Of the sample, more than 6% is held by the ten largest clones.

The investigation overall reported the following: Estimates of total diversity based on one million sequenced T cells were considered lower bounds and underestimates. Conclusive comparison of naive and antigen-experienced compartments was prevented by the profiling of bulk unsorted PBMCs. Compared with the aged group, the long-lived group had more naive CD4+ T cells, fewer expanded clones and increased TCR diversity, a pattern suggesting age selection. Because the CMV infection status of the donors was unknown, age-related changes in expanded clonotypes may potentially have been confounded. Observed TCR beta diversity per million T cells fell roughly linearly with age, and a significant reduction was already apparent by age about 43. A strong correlation was found between observed TCR beta diversity and the percentage of naive T cells measured by flow cytometry.

Donors were 30 to 45 systemically healthy Caucasian individuals from Russia aged roughly 6 to 95 years. Roughly 9.5 milliliters of peripheral blood were drawn from each donor into EDTA-treated Vacutainer tubes. Ficoll-Paque density-gradient centrifugation was used to isolate PBMCs, with at least 7 million per sample. Trizol reagent was used to extract total RNA from the PBMCs, yielding at least 6 micrograms per sample. The percentages of naive CD45RAhigh/CD27high T cells were determined by flow cytometry on a PBMC aliquot from every donor. The sequence came from a woman in her twenties or thirties in good health. The sequencing input was blood. The V and J segments used are TRBV20-1 and TRBJ2-1; 8 of the junction bases match TRBD2. This receptor has the CDR3 CSARGDTSGGHNEQFF. The DNA sequence is TGCAGTGCTAGGGGCGATACCAGCGGGGGACACAATGAGCAGTTCTTC.